This T cell receptor (beta chain) derives from a study of OX40 agonist ivuxolimab in advanced cancers. Study summary: Dose-escalation patients were diagnosed with hepatocellular carcinoma, melanoma, renal cell cancer or head and neck cancer. Findings of the study overall: At 0.1 to 3.0 mg/kg, CD4+ and CD8+ blood T cells expanded clonally by week 6.

Clones were read by immunoSEQ multiplex PCR, and TCRdb kept only the in-frame ones, dropping some. This sample has more than 65,000 clones, with around 80% found just once. Prior autoimmune disease or systemic immunosuppression barred patients. Baseline, cycle 4 day 1, and cycle 7 day 1 were the blood sampling points. This CDR3 contains 14 residues. V lost 5 bases and J 6 bases, leaving 13 bases between the germline ends. Germline V CDR1 and CDR2: ENHRY, SYGVKD. The table lists this clone with a count of one. The antigen is not known. The rearrangement uses TRBV10-3 and TRBJ2-2; D remains unclear. This TCR was recovered from an adult with an advanced solid tumor such as melanoma, head and neck, liver or kidney cancer. The specimen comprised CD4+ or CD8+ T cells sorted from blood, sampled in a trial of the OX40 agonist ivuxolimab. CDR3 region: CAISKTAISGELFF. The CDR3 coding sequence is TGTGCCATCAGTAAAACGGCAATATCCGGGGAGCTGTTTTTT.